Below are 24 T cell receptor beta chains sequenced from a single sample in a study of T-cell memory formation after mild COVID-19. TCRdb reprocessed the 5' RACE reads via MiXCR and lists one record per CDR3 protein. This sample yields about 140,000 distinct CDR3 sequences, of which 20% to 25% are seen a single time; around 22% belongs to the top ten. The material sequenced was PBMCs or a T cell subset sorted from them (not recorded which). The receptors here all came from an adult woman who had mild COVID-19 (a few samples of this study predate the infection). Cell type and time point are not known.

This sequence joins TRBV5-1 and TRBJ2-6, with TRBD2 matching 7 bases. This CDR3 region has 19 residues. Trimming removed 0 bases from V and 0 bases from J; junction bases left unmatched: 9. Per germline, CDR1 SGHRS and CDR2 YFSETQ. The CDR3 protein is CASSLVTGTTGSGANVLTF. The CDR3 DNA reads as TGCGCCAGCAGCTTGGTCACCGGGACTACAGGCTCTGGGGCCAACGTCCTGACTTTC.

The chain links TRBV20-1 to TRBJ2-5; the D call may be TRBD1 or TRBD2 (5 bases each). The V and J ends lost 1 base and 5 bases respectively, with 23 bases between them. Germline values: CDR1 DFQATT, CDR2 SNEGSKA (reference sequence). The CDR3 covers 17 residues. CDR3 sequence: CSARGQTTGTSWETQYF. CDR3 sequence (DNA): TGCAGTGCTAGAGGCCAGACTACCGGGACCAGTTGGGAGACCCAGTACTTC.

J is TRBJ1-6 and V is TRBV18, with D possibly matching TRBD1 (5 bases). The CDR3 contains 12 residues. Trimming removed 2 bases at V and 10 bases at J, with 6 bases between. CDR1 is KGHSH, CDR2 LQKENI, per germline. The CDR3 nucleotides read TGTGCCAGCTCACCAGGGGCCTCACCCCTCCACTTT. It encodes CASSPGASPLHF.

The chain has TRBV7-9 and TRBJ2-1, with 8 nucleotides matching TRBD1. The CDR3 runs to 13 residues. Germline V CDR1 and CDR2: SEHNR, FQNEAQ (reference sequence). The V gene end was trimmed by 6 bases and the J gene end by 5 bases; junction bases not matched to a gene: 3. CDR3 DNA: TGTGCCAGCAGACAGGGGGGCCACAATGAGCAGTTCTTC. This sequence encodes CASRQGGHNEQFF. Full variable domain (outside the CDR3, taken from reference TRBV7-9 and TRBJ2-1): DTGVSQNPRHKITKRGQNVTFRCDPISEHNRLYWYRQTLGQGPEFLTYFQNEAQLEKSRLLSDRFSAERPKGSFSTLEIQRTEQGDSAMYLCASRQGGHNEQFFGPGTRLTVL.

The CDR3 DNA reads as TGTGCCAGCAGTTCCTCAGGTTACGAGCAGTACTTC. Translating gives CASSSSGYEQYF. The chain recombines TRBV12-3 or TRBV12-4 with TRBJ2-7; D call uncertain. V was cut by 4 bases and J by 4 bases, with 8 bases left in between. There are 12 residues in the CDR3.

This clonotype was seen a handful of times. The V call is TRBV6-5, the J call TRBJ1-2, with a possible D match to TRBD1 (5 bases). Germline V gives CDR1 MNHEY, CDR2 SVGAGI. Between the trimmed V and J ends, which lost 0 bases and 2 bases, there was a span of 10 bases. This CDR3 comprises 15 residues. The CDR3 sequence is CASSYSGEGNYGYTF. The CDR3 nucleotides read TGTGCCAGCAGTTACTCGGGGGAGGGAAACTATGGCTACACCTTC.

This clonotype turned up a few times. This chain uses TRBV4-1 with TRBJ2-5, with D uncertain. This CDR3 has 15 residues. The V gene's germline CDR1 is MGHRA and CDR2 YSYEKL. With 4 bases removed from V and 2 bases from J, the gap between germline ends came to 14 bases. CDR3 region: CASSRDPGNQETQYF. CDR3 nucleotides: TGCGCCAGCAGCCGCGACCCCGGTAATCAAGAGACCCAGTACTTC.

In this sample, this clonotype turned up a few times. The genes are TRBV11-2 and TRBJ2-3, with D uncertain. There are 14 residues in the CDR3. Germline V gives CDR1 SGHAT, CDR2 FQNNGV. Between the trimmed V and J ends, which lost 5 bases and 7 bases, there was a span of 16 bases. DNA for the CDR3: TGTGCCAGCAGCCCCCATAACGATTGGAATACGCAGTATTTT. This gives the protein CASSPHNDWNTQYF.

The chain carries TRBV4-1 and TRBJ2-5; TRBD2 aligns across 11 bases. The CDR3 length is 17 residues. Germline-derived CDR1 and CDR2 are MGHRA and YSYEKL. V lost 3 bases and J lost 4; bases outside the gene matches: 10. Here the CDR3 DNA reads TGCGCCAGCAGCCATAGACCGGGACTAGCGGAGGCAGAGACCCAGTACTTC. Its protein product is CASSHRPGLAEAETQYF.

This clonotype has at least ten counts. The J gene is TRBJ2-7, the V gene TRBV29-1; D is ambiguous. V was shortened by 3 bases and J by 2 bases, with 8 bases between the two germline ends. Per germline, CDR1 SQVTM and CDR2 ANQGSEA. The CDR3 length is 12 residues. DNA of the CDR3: TGCAGCGTTGACAGTGGAACCTACGAGCAGTACTTC. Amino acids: CSVDSGTYEQYF.

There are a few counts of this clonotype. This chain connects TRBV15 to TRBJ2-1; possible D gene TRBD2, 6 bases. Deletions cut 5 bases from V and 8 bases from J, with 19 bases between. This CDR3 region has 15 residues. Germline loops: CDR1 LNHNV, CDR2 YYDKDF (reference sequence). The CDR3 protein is CATSYSREWGDEQFF. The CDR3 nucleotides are TGTGCCACCAGCTACTCTCGGGAGTGGGGTGATGAGCAGTTCTTC. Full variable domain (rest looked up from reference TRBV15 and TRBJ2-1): DAMVIQNPRYQVTQFGKPVTLSCSQTLNHNVMYWYQQKSSQAPKLLFHYYDKDFNNEADTPDNFQSRRPNTSFCFLDIRSPGLGDTAMYLCATSYSREWGDEQFFGPGTRLTVL.

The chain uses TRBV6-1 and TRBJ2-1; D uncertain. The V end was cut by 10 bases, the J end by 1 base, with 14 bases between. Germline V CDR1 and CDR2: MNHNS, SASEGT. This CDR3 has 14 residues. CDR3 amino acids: CATFAGWSYNEQFF. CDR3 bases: TGTGCCACCTTTGCCGGTTGGTCCTACAATGAGCAGTTCTTC.

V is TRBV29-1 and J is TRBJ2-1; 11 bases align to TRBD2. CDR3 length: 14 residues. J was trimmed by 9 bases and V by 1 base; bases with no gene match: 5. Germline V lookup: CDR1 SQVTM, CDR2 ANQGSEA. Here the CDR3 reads CSVEGSGRVGEQFF. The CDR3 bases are TGCAGCGTTGAAGGTAGCGGGAGGGTAGGTGAGCAGTTCTTC.

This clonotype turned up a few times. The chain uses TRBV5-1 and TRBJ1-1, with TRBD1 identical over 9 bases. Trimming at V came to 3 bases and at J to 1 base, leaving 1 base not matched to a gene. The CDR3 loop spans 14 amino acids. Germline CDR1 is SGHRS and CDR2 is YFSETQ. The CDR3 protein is CASSWGQGNTEAFF. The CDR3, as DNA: TGCGCCAGCAGCTGGGGACAGGGGAACACTGAAGCTTTCTTT.

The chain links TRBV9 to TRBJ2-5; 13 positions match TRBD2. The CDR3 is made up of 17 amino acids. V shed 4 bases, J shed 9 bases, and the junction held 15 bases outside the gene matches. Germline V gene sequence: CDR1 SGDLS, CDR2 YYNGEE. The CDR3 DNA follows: TGTGCCAGCAGCCAAGACAGCGGACTAGCGGGAGAGGGGGCCCAGTACTTC. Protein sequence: CASSQDSGLAGEGAQYF.

The CDR3 sequence is CSVDRPEAFF. The CDR3 DNA reads TGCAGCGTTGATAGGCCTGAAGCTTTCTTT. This chain joins TRBV29-1 and TRBJ1-1; D unclear. Germline V CDR1 and CDR2: SQVTM, ANQGSEA. Trimming cost V 3 bases and J 6 bases, with 5 bases left between them. The CDR3 consists of 10 residues.

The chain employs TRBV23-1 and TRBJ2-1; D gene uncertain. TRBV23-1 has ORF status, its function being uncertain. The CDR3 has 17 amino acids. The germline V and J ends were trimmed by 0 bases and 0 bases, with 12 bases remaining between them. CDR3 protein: CASSQSSGPSSYNEQFF. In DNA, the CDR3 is TGCGCCAGCAGTCAATCCTCTGGGCCTAGCTCCTACAATGAGCAGTTCTTC.

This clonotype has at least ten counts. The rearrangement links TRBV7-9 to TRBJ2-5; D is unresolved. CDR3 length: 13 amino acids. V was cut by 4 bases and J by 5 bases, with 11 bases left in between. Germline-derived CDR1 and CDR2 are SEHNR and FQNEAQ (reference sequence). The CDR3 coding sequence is TGTGCCAGCAGCTCGCGGTCTTTTGAGACCCAGTACTTC. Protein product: CASSSRSFETQYF.

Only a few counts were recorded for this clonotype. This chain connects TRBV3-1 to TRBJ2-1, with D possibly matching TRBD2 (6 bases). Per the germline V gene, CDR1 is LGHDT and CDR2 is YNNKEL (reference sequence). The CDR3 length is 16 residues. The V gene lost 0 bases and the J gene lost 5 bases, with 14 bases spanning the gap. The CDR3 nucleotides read TGTGCCAGCAGCCAAGAAGGGACTCAACCGCACAATGAGCAGTTCTTC. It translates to CASSQEGTQPHNEQFF.

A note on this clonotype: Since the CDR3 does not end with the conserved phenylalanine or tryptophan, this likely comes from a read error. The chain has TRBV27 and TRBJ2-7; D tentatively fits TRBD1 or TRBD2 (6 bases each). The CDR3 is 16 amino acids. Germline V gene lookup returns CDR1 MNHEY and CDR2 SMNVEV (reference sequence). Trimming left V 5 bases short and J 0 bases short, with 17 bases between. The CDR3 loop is CASSPMGGSTSYEQYL. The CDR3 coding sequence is TGTGCCAGCAGTCCCATGGGGGGCTCTACCTCCTACGAGCAGTACTTA.

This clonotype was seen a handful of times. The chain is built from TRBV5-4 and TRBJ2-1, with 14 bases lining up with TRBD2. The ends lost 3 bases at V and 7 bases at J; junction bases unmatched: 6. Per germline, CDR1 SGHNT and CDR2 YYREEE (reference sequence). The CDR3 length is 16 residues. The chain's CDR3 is CASSSRLAGGRNEQFF. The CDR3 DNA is TGTGCCAGCAGCTCGAGACTAGCGGGGGGGAGGAATGAGCAGTTCTTC.

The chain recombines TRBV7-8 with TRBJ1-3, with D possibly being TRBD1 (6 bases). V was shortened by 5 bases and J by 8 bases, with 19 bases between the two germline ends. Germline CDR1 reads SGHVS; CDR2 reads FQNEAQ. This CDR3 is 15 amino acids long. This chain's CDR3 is CASSPIPGGEYTIYF. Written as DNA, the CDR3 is TGTGCCAGCAGCCCGATACCGGGGGGCGAATACACCATATATTTT.

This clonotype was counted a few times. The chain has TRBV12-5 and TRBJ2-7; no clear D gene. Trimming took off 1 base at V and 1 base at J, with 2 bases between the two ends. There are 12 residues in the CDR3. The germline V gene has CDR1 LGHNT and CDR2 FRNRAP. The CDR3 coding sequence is TGTGCTAGTGGTTTGGGGTCCTACGAGCAGTACTTC. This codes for CASGLGSYEQYF.

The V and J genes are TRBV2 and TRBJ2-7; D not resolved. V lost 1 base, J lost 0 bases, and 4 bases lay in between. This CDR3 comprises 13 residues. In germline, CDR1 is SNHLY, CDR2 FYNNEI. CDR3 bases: TGTGCCAGCAGTGAAGAGTTCTCCTACGAGCAGTACTTC. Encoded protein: CASSEEFSYEQYF.